This TCR beta chain was profiled in a study of shared clonotypes between healthy human individuals. General study points: Some naive CD4 clonotypes, about 5.5%, turned up in common across several donors. Generation probability values for non-shared clonotypes were lower than those for clonotypes shared by all four donors.

For this clone: Its antigen is not known.

Naive CD8 isolation took CD45RO-negative cells positively selected for CCR7 and excluded terminally differentiated effector memory CD45RA+ cells. The V and J ends lost 5 bases and 2 bases, in that order; junction bases with no gene match: 9. CDR3 length: 16 amino acids. Germline CDR1 reads SEHNR; CDR2 reads FQNEAQ (reference sequence). The assay was carried out at the deep level. Profiled with immunoSEQ multiplex PCR; TCRdb holds only in-frame clones, not every one. The repertoire includes over 2,000,000 clones, roughly 93% of them detected once, and roughly 1.7% sits in the top ten. The chain recombines TRBV7-9 with TRBJ2-1, with 7 bases aligning to TRBD1. Sequenced input: naive CD8+ T cells from PBMCs. The sequence was obtained from a man aged 18 to 30 in good health. Some clones in this sample may be carry-over from other donors' samples. The CDR3 protein is CASSQSPTGTYNEQFF. The DNA of the CDR3 is TGTGCCAGCAGCCAATCGCCGACAGGGACCTACAATGAGCAGTTCTTC. Combining the CDR3 with reference TRBV7-9 and TRBJ2-1 gives the whole variable domain DTGVSQNPRHKITKRGQNVTFRCDPISEHNRLYWYRQTLGQGPEFLTYFQNEAQLEKSRLLSDRFSAERPKGSFSTLEIQRTEQGDSAMYLCASSQSPTGTYNEQFFGPGTRLTVL.